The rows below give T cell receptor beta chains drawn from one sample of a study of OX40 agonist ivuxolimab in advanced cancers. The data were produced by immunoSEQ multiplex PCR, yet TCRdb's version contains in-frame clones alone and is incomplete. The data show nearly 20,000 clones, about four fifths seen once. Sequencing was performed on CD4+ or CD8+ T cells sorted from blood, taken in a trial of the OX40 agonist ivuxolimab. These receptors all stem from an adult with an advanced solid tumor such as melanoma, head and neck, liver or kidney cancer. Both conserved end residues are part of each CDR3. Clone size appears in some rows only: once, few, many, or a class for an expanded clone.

CASSPLYEQYF NA 11 TRBJ2-7 TRBV2
CASSQAEKYGYTF NA 13 TRBJ1-2 TRBV7-6
CASSSRGGTQHF NA 12 TRBJ1-5 TRBV7-2
CACGLGGTDTQYF NA 13 TRBJ2-3 TRBV28
CASSPRGNQPQHF NA 13 TRBJ1-5 TRBV13
CASSLTRVFTSGYTF NA 15 TRBJ1-2 TRBV28
CASSAALDSSIQHF NA 14 TRBJ1-5 TRBV7-2
CASSGGLAGGSEQFF NA 15 TRBJ2-1 TRBV10-1
CASSSPNRPDQPQHF NA 15 TRBJ1-5 TRBV6-5
CASSQDHPSTSSYNEQFF once 18 TRBJ2-1 TRBV4-1
CASSSQGVKYQPQHF NA 15 TRBJ1-5 TRBV28
CAYDSNNEQFF NA 11 TRBJ2-1 TRBV30
CSVEAKGQGEQYF few 13 TRBJ2-7 TRBV29-1
CASGSGAGVGSGGYTF NA 16 TRBJ1-2 TRBV12-5
CASSLGPDRPYGYTF hyperexpanded 15 TRBJ1-2 TRBV28
CASSVGASDYNSPLHF NA 16 TRBJ1-6 TRBV9
CASSTRQSELSGANVLTF NA 18 TRBJ2-6 TRBV21-1
CASSRSGANVLTF NA 13 TRBJ2-6 TRBV9
CASSYRQGAESGYTF NA 15 TRBJ1-2 TRBV6-5
CASSLRGGEGTDTQYF NA 16 TRBJ2-3 TRBV11-3
CATSRASRGLQETQYF NA 16 TRBJ2-5 TRBV15
CASSLWSRAPTDTQYF NA 16 TRBJ2-3 TRBV28
CASSAGQHSNQPQHF medium-sized 15 TRBJ1-5 TRBV19
CASSLVAGGPHNEQFF NA 16 TRBJ2-1 TRBV5-1
CASSWDRDIPLQETQYF NA 17 TRBJ2-5 TRBV5-4
CASSFRTDTQYF NA 12 TRBJ2-3 TRBV28
CASSLSIPLAGVSTDTQYF NA 19 TRBJ2-3 TRBV7-3
CASSGRQNTEAFF NA 13 TRBJ1-1 TRBV7-9
CASSLTEMNTEAFF few 14 TRBJ1-1 TRBV7-2
CASSPKNRGSGNEQFF NA 16 TRBJ2-1 TRBV7-3
CASTPLSYEQYF NA 12 TRBJ2-7 TRBV28
CASSQDGGTGYVKAFF NA 16 TRBJ1-1 TRBV4-3
CATSRGRDRGRDEQYF NA 16 TRBJ2-7 TRBV15
CASSATGFPYNEQFF NA 15 TRBJ2-1 TRBV19
CASSLVSSLNEKLFF NA 15 TRBJ1-4 TRBV7-8
CASSLSVSSYEQFF NA 14 TRBJ2-1 TRBV27
CASRDRGKDQPQHF once 14 TRBJ1-5 TRBV25-1
CASSTGGRELFF NA 12 TRBJ2-2 TRBV27
CASSLTRESDNEQFF NA 15 TRBJ2-1 TRBV7-8
CASSHSKTGNPYEQYF NA 16 TRBJ2-7 TRBV28
CASSTSASAYYEQYF once 15 TRBJ2-7 TRBV7-2
CASSSPGGTDTGELFF NA 16 TRBJ2-2 TRBV7-2
CASSLRKNIQYF NA 12 TRBJ2-4 TRBV5-8
CASRGGGDTDTQYF NA 14 TRBJ2-3 TRBV6-1
CASSERGEGETQYF NA 14 TRBJ2-5 TRBV25-1
CASSEVGGEGREAFF NA 15 TRBJ1-1 TRBV2
CASTGGAGANVLTF NA 14 TRBJ2-6 TRBV6-1
CASSFSPPGPVDNEQFF large 17 TRBJ2-1 TRBV7-8